This is a list of T cell receptor beta chains from one sample in a study of T-cell memory formation after mild COVID-19. TCRdb processed the 5' RACE reads anew with MiXCR; each CDR3 protein has one entry. The table includes fewer than 350,000 distinct CDR3 sequences, approximately 15% detected once. The sample comprised PBMCs or a T cell subset sorted from them (not recorded which). These receptors were obtained from a man younger than 35 who had mild COVID-19 (a few samples of this study predate the infection). Cell type and time point are not known. The CDR3 runs from the conserved cysteine through the conserved F or W. The D gene is left open where the match is weak. Size is omitted from some rows. Given values are once, few, many or a class for expanded clones.

>-|TRBJ2-1|TRBD2|TRBV5-1
CASGAGGRYNEQFF
TGCGCCAGTGGAGCGGGGGGGCGATACAATGAGCAGTTCTTC
>many|TRBJ2-5|-|TRBV4-2
CASSQEGHLKTQYF
TGTGCCAGCAGCCAAGAAGGACACTTGAAGACCCAGTACTTC
>-|TRBJ2-3|TRBD1|TRBV4-3
CASSQDRRDRGDTQYF
TGCGCCAGCAGCCAAGATCGTCGGGACAGAGGCGATACGCAGTATTTT
>few|TRBJ2-2|-|TRBV12-3/TRBV12-4
CASSRTANTGELFF
TGTGCCAGCAGTAGGACTGCGAACACCGGGGAGCTGTTTTTT
>many|TRBJ2-1|-|TRBV24-1
CATSDFSERSGNEQFF
TGTGCCACCAGTGATTTCTCGGAGAGGTCGGGCAATGAGCAGTTCTTC
>few|TRBJ2-1|TRBD2|TRBV11-2
CASRALAGTYNEQFF
TGTGCCAGCAGGGCCCTAGCGGGGACCTACAATGAGCAGTTCTTC
>-|TRBJ2-5|TRBD2|TRBV5-6
CASSLAPAGGETQYF
TGTGCCAGCAGCTTGGCACCCGCGGGGGGAGAGACCCAGTACTTC
>few|TRBJ2-3|TRBD1|TRBV29-1
CSVETPGRGTGLVFLTDTQYF
TGCAGCGTTGAAACCCCCGGTAGGGGGACAGGGCTGGTTTTTTTAACAGATACGCAGTATTTT
>-|TRBJ2-1|TRBD2|TRBV7-2
CASSVGTINEQFF
TGTGCCAGCAGCGTCGGGACTATCAATGAGCAGTTCTTC
>many|TRBJ2-1|TRBD1|TRBV3-1
CASSATTGYREQFF
TGTGCCAGCAGCGCGACGACAGGGTATCGTGAGCAGTTCTTC
>-|TRBJ2-2|-|TRBV9
CASSVELAGELFF
TGTGCCAGCAGCGTAGAGTTGGCCGGGGAGCTGTTTTTT
>-|TRBJ2-3|-|TRBV7-2
CASSLYSGDRTTDTQYF
TGTGCCAGCAGCTTATATTCTGGGGACCGCACTACAGATACGCAGTATTTT
>-|TRBJ1-1|TRBD1|TRBV2
CASGEESNRGPLRFF
TGTGCCAGCGGTGAGGAATCGAACAGGGGACCTCTGCGGTTCTTT
>few|TRBJ2-3|-|TRBV4-3
CASSQGPSKARTDTQYF
TGCGCCAGCAGCCAAGGACCCTCGAAGGCCCGCACAGATACGCAGTATTTT
>few|TRBJ1-2|TRBD1|TRBV3-1
CASSQFQGASGYTF
TGTGCCAGCAGCCAATTCCAGGGGGCGAGTGGCTACACCTTC
>-|TRBJ2-5|-|TRBV7-9
CASSRLVWGQETQYF
TGTGCCAGCAGCCGACTAGTCTGGGGGCAAGAGACCCAGTACTTC
>few|TRBJ1-2|TRBD1|TRBV7-9
CASSRGQGYYGYTF
TGTGCCAGCAGCCGGGGACAGGGTTACTATGGCTACACCTTC
>-|TRBJ2-1|TRBD2|TRBV5-1
CASSFLLLAGGNEQFF
TGCGCCAGCAGCTTTCTTTTACTAGCGGGGGGGAATGAGCAGTTCTTC
>few|TRBJ2-7|TRBD1|TRBV6-6
CASSWPGQPYEQYF
TGTGCCAGCAGTTGGCCGGGACAGCCCTACGAGCAGTACTTC
>few|TRBJ1-1|TRBD1|TRBV5-1
CASSFTGVGTEAFF
TGCGCCAGCAGCTTTACAGGGGTTGGCACTGAAGCTTTCTTT